This T cell receptor (beta chain) was recorded in a study of blood T cells in healthy people across ages. Study results and limitations: Greater diversity and more naive CD4+ cells were seen in long-lived donors than in aged donors.

Whenever a sample was processed, at least 6 million PBMCs were isolated. This CDR3 has 15 residues. V lost 0 bases to trimming and J lost 1 base, with 13 bases between them. Germline V gene lookup returns CDR1 DFQATT and CDR2 SNEGSKA (reference sequence). It was with a sample-barcoded 5' primer and a J-beta primer mix that a second PCR of about 6 to 12 cycles was run. TCRdb redid the calling of the 5' RACE reads with MiXCR, one entry per CDR3 protein. The profile shows about 1.5 million distinct CDR3 sequences, 35% to 45% of them singletons. This clonotype showed up many times. Its antigen is as yet unknown.

This clonotype originated in a young woman in good health. The V and J genes are TRBV20-1 and TRBJ2-7; the D is unclear. The sequenced material came from blood. The CDR3: CSARDQVGLSYEQYF. CDR3 DNA sequence: TGCAGTGCTAGAGATCAAGTGGGCTTGTCCTACGAGCAGTACTTC.